This T cell receptor (beta chain) was recovered during a study of blood T cell repertoires in COVID-19. Study in general: Samples representing acute and convalescent COVID-19 were sourced from the United States, Italy and Spain. Sources were T cells, B-cell-depleted T cells, or PBMCs; the material itself was cDNA or gDNA.

The CDR3 sequence is 13 residues long. Germline-derived CDR1 and CDR2 are MDHEN and SYDVKM. V lost 7 bases to trimming and J lost 8 bases, with 14 bases between them. Original data processing: The authors estimated nucleated cell counts from reference gene primer amplification. Using immunoSEQ multiplex PCR, the repertoire was profiled, and TCRdb retains in-frame clones only, with some absent. The V and J calls and clone size were taken over from that table, and D and trimming were inferred from the DNA. This table has around 160,000 clones, more than 70% appearing once. Sequencing was done on a sample of peripheral blood. The receptor was isolated from a human donor in a cohort sampled during active COVID-19. The V gene is TRBV28, the J gene TRBJ1-4; D ambiguous. CDR3: CASNPDEREKLFF. CDR3 coding DNA: TGTGCCAGCAACCCGGACGAGCGGGAAAAACTGTTTTTT.